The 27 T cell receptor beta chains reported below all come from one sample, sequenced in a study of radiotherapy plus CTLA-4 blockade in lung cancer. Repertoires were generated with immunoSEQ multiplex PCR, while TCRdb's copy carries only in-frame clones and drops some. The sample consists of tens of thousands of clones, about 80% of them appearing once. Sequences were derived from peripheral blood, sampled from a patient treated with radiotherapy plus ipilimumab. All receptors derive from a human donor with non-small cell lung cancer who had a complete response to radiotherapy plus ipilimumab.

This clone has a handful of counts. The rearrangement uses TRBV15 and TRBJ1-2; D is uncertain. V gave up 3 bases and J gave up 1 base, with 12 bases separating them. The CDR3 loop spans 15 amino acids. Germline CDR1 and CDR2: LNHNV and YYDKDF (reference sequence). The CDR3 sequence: CATSSPDKFNYGYTF. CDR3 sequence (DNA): TGTGCCACCAGCAGTCCTGACAAGTTTAACTATGGCTACACCTTC.

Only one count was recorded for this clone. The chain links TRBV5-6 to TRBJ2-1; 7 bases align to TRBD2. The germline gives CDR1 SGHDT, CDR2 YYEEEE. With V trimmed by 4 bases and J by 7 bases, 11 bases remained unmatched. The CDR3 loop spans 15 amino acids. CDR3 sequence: CASSTPIAGANEQFF. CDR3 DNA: TGTGCCAGCAGCACCCCAATTGCGGGAGCTAATGAGCAGTTCTTC.

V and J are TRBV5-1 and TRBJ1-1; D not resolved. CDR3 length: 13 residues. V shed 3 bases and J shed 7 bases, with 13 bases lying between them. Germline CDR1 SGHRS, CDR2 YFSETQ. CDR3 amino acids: CASSSIQEGEAFF. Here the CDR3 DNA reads TGCGCCAGCAGCTCGATACAAGAGGGTGAAGCTTTCTTT.

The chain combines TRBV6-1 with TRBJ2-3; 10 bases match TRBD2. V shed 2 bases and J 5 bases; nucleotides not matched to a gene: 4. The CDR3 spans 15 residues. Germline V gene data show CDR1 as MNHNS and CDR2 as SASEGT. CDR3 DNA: TGTGCCAGCAGTGAACTAGCGGGAGATAAAGATACGCAGTATTTT. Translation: CASSELAGDKDTQYF.

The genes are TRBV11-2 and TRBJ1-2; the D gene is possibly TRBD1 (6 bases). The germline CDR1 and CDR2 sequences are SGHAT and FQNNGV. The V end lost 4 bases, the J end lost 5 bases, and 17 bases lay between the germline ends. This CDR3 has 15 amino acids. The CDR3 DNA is TGTGCCAGCAGCTCCCGGGACAAACCTTGGTATGGCTACACCTTC. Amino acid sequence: CASSSRDKPWYGYTF.

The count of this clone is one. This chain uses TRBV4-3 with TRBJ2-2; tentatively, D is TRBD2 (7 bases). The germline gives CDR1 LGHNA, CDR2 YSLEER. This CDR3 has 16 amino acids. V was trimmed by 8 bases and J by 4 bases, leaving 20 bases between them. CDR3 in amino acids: CASGGSRGAGTGELFF. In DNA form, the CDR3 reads TGCGCCAGCGGCGGTAGTCGGGGGGCCGGCACCGGGGAGCTGTTTTTT.

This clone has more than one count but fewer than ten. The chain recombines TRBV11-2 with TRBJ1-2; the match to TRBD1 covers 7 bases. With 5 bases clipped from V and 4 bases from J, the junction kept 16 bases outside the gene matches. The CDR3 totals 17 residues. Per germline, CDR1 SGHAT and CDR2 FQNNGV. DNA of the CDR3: TGTGCCAGCAGCCCACCGACAGGGCTCTTCCAAGTCTATGGCTACACCTTC. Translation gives CASSPPTGLFQVYGYTF.

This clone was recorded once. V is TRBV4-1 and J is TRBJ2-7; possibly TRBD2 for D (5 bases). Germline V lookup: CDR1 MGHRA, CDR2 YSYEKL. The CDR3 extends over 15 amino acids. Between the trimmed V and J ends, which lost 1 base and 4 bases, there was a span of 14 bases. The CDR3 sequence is CASSQATGIFYEQYF. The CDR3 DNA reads TGCGCCAGCAGCCAAGCCACGGGGATATTTTACGAGCAGTACTTC.

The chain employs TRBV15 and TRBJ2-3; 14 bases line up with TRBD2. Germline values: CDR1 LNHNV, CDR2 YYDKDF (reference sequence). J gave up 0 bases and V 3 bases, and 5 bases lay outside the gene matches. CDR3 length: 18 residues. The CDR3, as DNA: TGTGCCACCAGCAGCGGACTAGCGGGGGGTTCTAGCACAGATACGCAGTATTTT. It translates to CATSSGLAGGSSTDTQYF.

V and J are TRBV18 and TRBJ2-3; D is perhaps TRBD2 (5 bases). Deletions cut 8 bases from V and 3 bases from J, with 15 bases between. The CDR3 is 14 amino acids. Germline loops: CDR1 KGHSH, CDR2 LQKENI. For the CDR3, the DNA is TGTGCCAGCCAATCTCGCGAGGGAACAGATACGCAGTATTTT. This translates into CASQSREGTDTQYF.

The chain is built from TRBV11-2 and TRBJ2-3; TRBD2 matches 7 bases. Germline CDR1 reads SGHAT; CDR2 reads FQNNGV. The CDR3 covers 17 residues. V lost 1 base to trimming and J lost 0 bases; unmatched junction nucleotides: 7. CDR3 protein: CASSLVGAGISTDTQYF. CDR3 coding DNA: TGTGCCAGCAGCTTAGTTGGAGCGGGGATAAGCACAGATACGCAGTATTTT. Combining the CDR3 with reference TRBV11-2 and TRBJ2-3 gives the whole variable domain EAGVAQSPRYKIIEKRQSVAFWCNPISGHATLYWYQQILGQGPKLLIQFQNNGVVDDSQLPKDRFSAERLKGVDSTLKIQPAKLEDSAVYLCASSLVGAGISTDTQYFGPGTRLTVL.

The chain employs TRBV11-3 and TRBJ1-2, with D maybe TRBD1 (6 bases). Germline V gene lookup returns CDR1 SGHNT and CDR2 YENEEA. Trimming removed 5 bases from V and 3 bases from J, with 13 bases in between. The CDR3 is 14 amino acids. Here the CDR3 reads CASSPLNRDYGYTF. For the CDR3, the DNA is TGTGCCAGCAGCCCCCTAAACAGGGACTATGGCTACACCTTC.

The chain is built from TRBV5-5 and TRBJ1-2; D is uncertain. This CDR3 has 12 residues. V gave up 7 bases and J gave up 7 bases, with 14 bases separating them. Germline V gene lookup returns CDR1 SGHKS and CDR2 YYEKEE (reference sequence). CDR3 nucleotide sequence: TGTGCCAGCCTAGAGGGATTAACTGGCTACACCTTC. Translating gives CASLEGLTGYTF.

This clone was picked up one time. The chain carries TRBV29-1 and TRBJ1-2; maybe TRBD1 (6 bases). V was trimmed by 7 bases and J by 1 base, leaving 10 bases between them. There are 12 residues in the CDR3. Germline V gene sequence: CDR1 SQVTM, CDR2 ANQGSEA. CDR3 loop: CSAEDSNYGYTF. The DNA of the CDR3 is TGCAGCGCCGAGGACAGTAACTATGGCTACACCTTC.

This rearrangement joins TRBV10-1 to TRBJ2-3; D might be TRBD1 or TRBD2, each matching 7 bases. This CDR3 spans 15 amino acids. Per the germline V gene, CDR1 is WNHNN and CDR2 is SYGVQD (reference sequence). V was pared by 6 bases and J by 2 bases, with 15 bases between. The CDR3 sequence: CASSGGTENTDTQYF. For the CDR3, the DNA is TGCGCCAGCAGCGGGGGGACAGAAAACACAGATACGCAGTATTTT.

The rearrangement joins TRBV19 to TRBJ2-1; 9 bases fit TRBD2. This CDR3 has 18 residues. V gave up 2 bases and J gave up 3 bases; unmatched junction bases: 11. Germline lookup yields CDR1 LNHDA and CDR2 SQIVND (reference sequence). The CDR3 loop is CASSISSGGLSYYNEQFF. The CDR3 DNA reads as TGTGCCAGTAGTATATCAAGCGGGGGGCTTTCTTACTACAATGAGCAGTTCTTC.

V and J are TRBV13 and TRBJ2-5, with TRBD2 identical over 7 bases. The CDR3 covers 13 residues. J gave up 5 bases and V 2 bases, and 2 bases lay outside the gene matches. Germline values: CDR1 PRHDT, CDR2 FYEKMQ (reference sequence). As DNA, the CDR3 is TGTGCCAGCAGCTTATTGGGGGGGGAGACCCAGTACTTC. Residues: CASSLLGGETQYF.

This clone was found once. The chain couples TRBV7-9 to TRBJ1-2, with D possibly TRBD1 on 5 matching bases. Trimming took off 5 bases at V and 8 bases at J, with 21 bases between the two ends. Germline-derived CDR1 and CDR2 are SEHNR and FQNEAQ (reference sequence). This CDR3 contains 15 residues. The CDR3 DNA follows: TGTGCCAGCAGCACCCGACAGCGGGGTTTTGAAGGCTACACCTTC. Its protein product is CASSTRQRGFEGYTF. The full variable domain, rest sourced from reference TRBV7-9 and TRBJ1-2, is DTGVSQNPRHKITKRGQNVTFRCDPISEHNRLYWYRQTLGQGPEFLTYFQNEAQLEKSRLLSDRFSAERPKGSFSTLEIQRTEQGDSAMYLCASSTRQRGFEGYTFGSGTRLTVV.

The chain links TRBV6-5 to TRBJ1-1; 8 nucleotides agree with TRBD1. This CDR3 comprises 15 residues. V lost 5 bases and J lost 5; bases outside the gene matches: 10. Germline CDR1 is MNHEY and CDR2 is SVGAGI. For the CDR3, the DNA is TGTGCCAGCAGTCAGGGGACAGGCGGTGGGACTGAAGCTTTCTTT. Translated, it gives CASSQGTGGGTEAFF.

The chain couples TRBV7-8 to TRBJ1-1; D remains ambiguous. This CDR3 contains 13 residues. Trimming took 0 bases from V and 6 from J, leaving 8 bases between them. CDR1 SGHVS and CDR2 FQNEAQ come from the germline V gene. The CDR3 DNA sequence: TGTGCCAGCAGCTTAGCCTGGGGTTCTGAAGCTTTCTTT. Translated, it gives CASSLAWGSEAFF.

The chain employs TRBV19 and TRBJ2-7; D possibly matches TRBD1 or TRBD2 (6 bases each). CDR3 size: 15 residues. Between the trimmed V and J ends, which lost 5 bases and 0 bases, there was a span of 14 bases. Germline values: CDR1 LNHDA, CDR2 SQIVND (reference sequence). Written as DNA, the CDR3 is TGTGCCAGTAGTCCTGTTGGGGGGCGCTCCTACGAGCAGTACTTC. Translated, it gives CASSPVGGRSYEQYF.

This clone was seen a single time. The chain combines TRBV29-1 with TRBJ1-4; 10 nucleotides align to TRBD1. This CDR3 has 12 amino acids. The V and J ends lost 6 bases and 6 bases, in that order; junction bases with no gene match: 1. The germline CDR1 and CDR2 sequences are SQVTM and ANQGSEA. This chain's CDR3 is CSVTGGDEKLFF. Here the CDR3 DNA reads TGCAGCGTGACAGGGGGCGATGAAAAACTGTTTTTT. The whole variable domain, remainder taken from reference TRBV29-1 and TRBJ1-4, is SAVISQKPSRDICQRGTSLTIQCQVDSQVTMMFWYRQQPGQSLTLIATANQGSEATYESGFVIDKFPISRPNLTFSTLTVSNMSPEDSSIYLCSVTGGDEKLFFGSGTQLSVL.

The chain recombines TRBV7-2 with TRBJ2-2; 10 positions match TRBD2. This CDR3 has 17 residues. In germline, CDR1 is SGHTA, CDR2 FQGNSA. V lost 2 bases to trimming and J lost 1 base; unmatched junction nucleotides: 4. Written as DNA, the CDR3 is TGTGCCAGCAGCTTAAGTTCTAGCGGGGGGAACACCGGGGAGCTGTTTTTT. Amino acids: CASSLSSSGGNTGELFF.

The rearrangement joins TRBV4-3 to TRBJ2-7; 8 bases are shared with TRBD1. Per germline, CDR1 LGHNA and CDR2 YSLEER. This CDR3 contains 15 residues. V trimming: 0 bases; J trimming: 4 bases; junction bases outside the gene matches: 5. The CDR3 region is CASSQDRTGIYEQYV. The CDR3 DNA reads TGCGCCAGCAGCCAAGACCGGACAGGGATATACGAGCAGTACGTC.

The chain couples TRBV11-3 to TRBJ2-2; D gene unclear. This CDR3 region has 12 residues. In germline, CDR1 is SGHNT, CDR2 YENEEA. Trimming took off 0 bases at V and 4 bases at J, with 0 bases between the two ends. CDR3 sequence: CASSLDTGELFF. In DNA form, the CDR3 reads TGTGCCAGCAGCTTAGACACCGGGGAGCTGTTTTTT.

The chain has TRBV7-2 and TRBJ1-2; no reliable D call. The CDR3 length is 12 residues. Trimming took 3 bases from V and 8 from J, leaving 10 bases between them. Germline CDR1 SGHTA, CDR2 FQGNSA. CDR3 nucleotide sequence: TGTGCCAGCAGCTTTTCCCCCGGGGGCTACACCTTC. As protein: CASSFSPGGYTF.

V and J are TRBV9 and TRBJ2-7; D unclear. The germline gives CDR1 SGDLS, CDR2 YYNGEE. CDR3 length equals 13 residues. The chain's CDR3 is CAGSDPPAYEQYV. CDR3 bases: TGTGCCGGCAGCGACCCTCCCGCCTACGAGCAGTACGTC.